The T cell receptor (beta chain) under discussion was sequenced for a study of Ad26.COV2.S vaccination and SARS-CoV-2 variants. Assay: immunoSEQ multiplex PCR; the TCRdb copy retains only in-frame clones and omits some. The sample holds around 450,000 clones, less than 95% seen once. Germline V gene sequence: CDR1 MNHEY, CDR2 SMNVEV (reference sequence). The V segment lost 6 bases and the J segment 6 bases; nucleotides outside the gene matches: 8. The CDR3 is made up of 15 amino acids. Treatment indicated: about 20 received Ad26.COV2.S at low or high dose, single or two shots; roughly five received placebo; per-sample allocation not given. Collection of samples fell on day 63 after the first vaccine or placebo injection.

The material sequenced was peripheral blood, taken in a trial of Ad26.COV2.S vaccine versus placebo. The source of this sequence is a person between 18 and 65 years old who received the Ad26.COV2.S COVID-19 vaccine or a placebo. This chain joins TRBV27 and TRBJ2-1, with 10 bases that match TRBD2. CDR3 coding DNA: TGTGCCAGCAGATACAGCGGGAGGGCGGGCAATGAGCAGTTCTTC. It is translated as CASRYSGRAGNEQFF.